These 19 T cell receptor beta chains came from one sample sequenced in a study of OX40 agonist ivuxolimab in advanced cancers. This table comes from immunoSEQ multiplex PCR, and its TCRdb copy is limited to in-frame clones, with some not included. The table shows some 43,000 clones, with 75% to 90% occurring only once. This specimen was CD4+ or CD8+ T cells sorted from blood, taken in a trial of the OX40 agonist ivuxolimab. The receptor source for this set is an adult with an advanced solid tumor such as melanoma, head and neck, liver or kidney cancer.

In DNA form, the CDR3 reads TGTGCCAGCAGCCCCTCCCTCGGCGCCGCGGGGAGTGAGCAGTTCTTC. Protein product: CASSPSLGAAGSEQFF. J is TRBJ2-1 and V is TRBV9, with D maybe TRBD2 (6 bases). V was pared by 4 bases and J by 9 bases, with 23 bases between. Looked up from germline, CDR1 is SGDLS and CDR2 is YYNGEE. The CDR3 extends over 16 amino acids.

The V call is TRBV5-8, the J call TRBJ2-6, with D unclear. CDR1 and CDR2 (germline): SGHTS, YDEGEE. The CDR3 totals 15 residues. Trimming took off 5 bases at V and 2 bases at J, with 11 bases between the two ends. The chain's CDR3 is CASSLPSAGANVLTF. In nucleotides, the CDR3 is TGTGCCAGCAGTCTACCGAGTGCTGGGGCCAACGTCCTGACTTTC.

V usage is TRBV11-2 and J usage is TRBJ2-3; D might be TRBD1 (5 bases). The CDR3 length is 13 residues. Between the trimmed V and J ends, which lost 3 bases and 8 bases, there was a span of 12 bases. Per germline, CDR1 SGHAT and CDR2 FQNNGV. The CDR3 here is CASSLGPQGTQYF. The CDR3 DNA sequence: TGTGCCAGCAGCTTGGGGCCTCAAGGTACGCAGTATTTT.

J is TRBJ2-6 and V is TRBV4-1; no clear D. The CDR3 has 18 amino acids. The V gene's germline CDR1 is MGHRA and CDR2 YSYEKL. Trimming removed 1 base at V and 0 bases at J, with 13 bases between. CDR3 nucleotide sequence: TGCGCCAGCAGCCAAGTTATTGGAAAAAACTCTGGGGCCAACGTCCTGACTTTC. Protein: CASSQVIGKNSGANVLTF.

This chain links TRBV7-8 with TRBJ2-7, with TRBD1 identical over 7 bases. V dropped 5 bases and J dropped 0; count of bases not matched to a gene: 7. Germline V gives CDR1 SGHVS, CDR2 FQNEAQ. This CDR3 has 15 amino acids. The CDR3 reads CASSARRDSSYEQYF. CDR3 sequence (DNA): TGTGCCAGCAGCGCACGCAGGGACAGCTCCTACGAGCAGTACTTC.

The rearrangement uses TRBV4-1 and TRBJ2-6; perhaps D is TRBD1 or TRBD2 (5 bases each). The germline CDR1 and CDR2 sequences are MGHRA and YSYEKL. V lost 0 bases and J lost 5, with 11 bases in between. This CDR3 region has 16 residues. For the CDR3, the DNA is TGCGCCAGCAGCCAAGATTGGGGGTTTTGGGCCAACGTCCTGACTTTC. It encodes CASSQDWGFWANVLTF.

The CDR3 nucleotides read TGTGCCAGCAGATCCGGACAGGCCTACGAGCAGTACTTC. It translates to CASRSGQAYEQYF. The V and J genes are TRBV6-1 and TRBJ2-7; TRBD1 matches at 7 bases. V was pared by 6 bases and J by 2 bases, with 4 bases of the junction left unmatched. The CDR3 sequence is 13 residues long. Looked up from germline, CDR1 is MNHNS and CDR2 is SASEGT.

This sequence joins TRBV7-9 and TRBJ2-7; TRBD2 matches 7 bases. Germline V CDR1 and CDR2: SEHNR, FQNEAQ (reference sequence). The V segment lost 5 bases and the J segment 2 bases; nucleotides outside the gene matches: 6. There are 14 residues in the CDR3. The CDR3 DNA is TGTGCCAGCAGCAAAAGGGAGGGAGCCTACGAGCAGTACTTC. This encodes CASSKREGAYEQYF.

The rearrangement links TRBV6-5 to TRBJ2-7; D possibly uses TRBD1 or TRBD2 (6 bases each). CDR1 is MNHEY, CDR2 SVGAGI, per germline. This CDR3 contains 13 residues. V was cut by 7 bases and J by 2 bases, with 12 bases left in between. CDR3 residues: CASTRGPTYEQYF. The CDR3 bases are TGTGCCAGCACCCGGGGGCCTACCTACGAGCAGTACTTC.

The chain uses TRBV4-1 and TRBJ2-5; 8 nucleotides align to TRBD1. The J segment lost 3 bases and the V segment lost 4 bases, leaving 13 bases of the junction unmatched. CDR3 length: 17 residues. The germline V gene encodes CDR1 MGHRA and CDR2 YSYEKL. The CDR3 spells CASSPFGPGTGEETQYF. The CDR3 nucleotides are TGCGCCAGCAGCCCATTCGGCCCCGGGACAGGTGAAGAGACCCAGTACTTC.

The chain joins TRBV20-1 to TRBJ2-5; TRBD1 is a possible D gene (6 bases). The CDR3 is 11 residues long. Germline values: CDR1 DFQATT, CDR2 SNEGSKA (reference sequence). V shed 7 bases and J shed 4 bases, with 10 bases lying between them. The DNA for the CDR3 is TGCAGTGTGGACAGAGGAGAGACCCAGTACTTC. As protein: CSVDRGETQYF.

V gene TRBV6-6 combines with J gene TRBJ1-3; D perhaps matches TRBD1 (6 bases). The CDR3 loop spans 13 amino acids. The germline gives CDR1 MNHNY, CDR2 SVGAGI (reference sequence). V was cut by 4 bases and J by 7 bases, with 11 bases left in between. CDR3 nucleotide sequence: TGTGCCAGCAGTTCCACCCAGGGGAACACCATATATTTT. As protein: CASSSTQGNTIYF.

The J gene is TRBJ1-3, the V gene TRBV7-9, with D maybe TRBD1 (5 bases). Trimming shortened V by 2 bases and J by 4 bases, and 9 bases separated the two germline ends. CDR3 length: 14 residues. Per germline, CDR1 SEHNR and CDR2 FQNEAQ (reference sequence). CDR3 nucleotides: TGTGCCAGCAGCTTAAGACAGATCGGAAACACCATATATTTT. Amino acid sequence: CASSLRQIGNTIYF.

This clone was seen just once. The chain uses TRBV5-1 and TRBJ1-1; the D is unclear. CDR3 length equals 14 residues. Trimming stripped 0 bases from V and 0 bases from J, with 6 bases between. Germline V gives CDR1 SGHRS, CDR2 YFSETQ. The CDR3 is CASSLVGLNTEAFF. The CDR3 DNA reads TGCGCCAGCAGCTTGGTAGGGCTGAACACTGAAGCTTTCTTT. Full variable domain (missing parts from reference TRBV5-1 and TRBJ1-1): KAGVTQTPRYLIKTRGQQVTLSCSPISGHRSVSWYQQTPGQGLQFLFEYFSETQRNKGNFPGRFSGRQFSNSRSEMNVSTLELGDSALYLCASSLVGLNTEAFFGQGTRLTVV.

This chain links TRBV5-4 with TRBJ2-5, with 16 bases that match TRBD2. The CDR3 totals 17 residues. CDR1 and CDR2 (germline): SGHNT, YYREEE (reference sequence). The V gene end was trimmed by 3 bases and the J gene end by 4 bases; junction bases not matched to a gene: 6. The chain's CDR3 is CASSSGLAGGPGETQYF. For the CDR3, the DNA is TGTGCCAGCAGCTCGGGACTAGCGGGGGGGCCGGGAGAGACCCAGTACTTC.

CDR3 in DNA: TGCGCCAGCAGCTTGGAGACAGGGGGCCTCGCAGATACGCAGTATTTT. It specifies CASSLETGGLADTQYF. The V gene is TRBV5-1, the J gene TRBJ2-3; 10 positions agree with TRBD1. The V gene's germline CDR1 is SGHRS and CDR2 YFSETQ. The CDR3 contains 16 residues. V shed 0 bases, J shed 4 bases, and the junction held 5 bases outside the gene matches.

This sequence joins TRBV7-9 and TRBJ2-1; 9 nucleotides align to TRBD2. The CDR3 length is 14 residues. V lost 10 bases, J lost 6 bases, and 10 bases stayed unmatched. Germline loops: CDR1 SEHNR, CDR2 FQNEAQ (reference sequence). CDR3 in amino acids: CATTPSGAPNEQFF. The CDR3, as DNA: TGTGCCACGACTCCTAGCGGGGCACCCAATGAGCAGTTCTTC.

The chain employs TRBV28 and TRBJ1-5; possible D gene TRBD1, 5 bases. Looked up from germline, CDR1 is MDHEN and CDR2 is SYDVKM. CDR3 length equals 13 residues. Trimming stripped 1 base from V and 7 bases from J, with 8 bases between. CDR3 residues: CASSLSGVQPQHF. CDR3 nucleotides: TGTGCCAGCAGTTTATCGGGGGTCCAGCCCCAGCATTTT.

This clone was found once. The genes are TRBV5-4 and TRBJ2-7, with D hard to call. This CDR3 is 13 amino acids long. Germline CDR1 reads SGHNT; CDR2 reads YYREEE (reference sequence). Trimming stripped 0 bases from V and 5 bases from J, with 9 bases between. The CDR3 coding sequence is TGTGCCAGCAGCTTGGATTTGGGAAACGAGCAGTACTTC. This translates into CASSLDLGNEQYF.